This T cell receptor beta chain appears in the sequencing data of a study of blood T cell repertoires in COVID-19. Study as a whole: PBMCs, B-cell-depleted T cells, or T cells provided the cDNA or gDNA that made up the material.

Clones were sequenced by immunoSEQ multiplex PCR, and TCRdb holds only the in-frame ones, with some missing. Of about 190,000 clones in the sample, nearly 90% were seen once. V lost 6 bases, J lost 3 bases, and 14 bases lay in between. From germline, CDR1 is MDHEN and CDR2 SYDVKM. The CDR3 covers 14 residues. The genes are TRBV28 and TRBJ1-2; D might be TRBD1 (5 bases). The receptor was isolated from a middle-aged man with acute or convalescent COVID-19. Source material: peripheral blood. CDR3 sequence (DNA): TGTGCCAGCAGCGGTTCCGGGACTCACTATGGCTACACCTTC. Translation gives CASSGSGTHYGYTF.